The 18 T cell receptor beta chains in this list originate from one sample, sequenced in a study of blood T cell repertoires in COVID-19. Using immunoSEQ multiplex PCR, the repertoire was profiled, and TCRdb retains in-frame clones only, with some absent. Among 260,000 or so clones listed, approximately 89% were seen once. Material: PBMCs or T cells enriched from blood (not recorded which). These receptors all stem from a woman between 35 and 50 years old with acute COVID-19.

The chain couples TRBV9 to TRBJ1-2; D may be TRBD1 (5 bases). CDR1 SGDLS and CDR2 YYNGEE come from the germline V gene. This CDR3 contains 14 residues. V was trimmed by 4 bases and J by 5 bases, leaving 15 bases between them. This chain's CDR3 is CASSPLAGDYGYTF. The DNA of the CDR3 is TGTGCCAGCAGCCCGCTCGCGGGGGATTATGGCTACACCTTC.

This chain joins TRBV3-1 (or the pseudogene TRBV3-2) and TRBJ1-2; D perhaps matches TRBD1 (5 bases). Trimming removed 4 bases at V and 3 bases at J, with 15 bases between. Germline values: CDR1 LGHDT, CDR2 YNNKEL (reference sequence). This CDR3 spans 15 amino acids. The CDR3, as DNA: TGTGCCAGCAGCCCCCGACCGACAGACTACTATGGCTACACCTTC. Amino acids: CASSPRPTDYYGYTF.

The rearrangement joins TRBV7-3 to TRBJ2-2; TRBD1 matches 8 bases. The length of the CDR3 is 18 residues. After removal of 4 bases from V and 1 base from J, the junction contained 11 bases not matched to a gene. Germline V lookup: CDR1 SGHTA, CDR2 FQGTGA. This CDR3 reads CASSSGQGRGLNTGELFF. In DNA, the CDR3 is TGTGCCAGCAGCTCCGGACAGGGAAGGGGGTTGAACACCGGGGAGCTGTTTTTT.

V gene TRBV9 combines with J gene TRBJ2-5; 10 positions agree with TRBD2. The CDR3 is 15 residues long. CDR1 SGDLS and CDR2 YYNGEE come from the germline V gene. With 3 bases clipped from V and 5 bases from J, the junction kept 7 bases outside the gene matches. The CDR3 protein is CASSAGTSVSETQYF. CDR3 nucleotide sequence: TGTGCCAGCAGCGCAGGGACTAGCGTTTCGGAGACCCAGTACTTC.

This sequence joins TRBV30 and TRBJ1-1, with 7 bases that match TRBD1. V lost 2 bases, J lost 5 bases, and 8 bases stayed unmatched. The CDR3 runs to 14 residues. Germline assignment: CDR1 GTSNPN and CDR2 SVGIG (reference sequence). As DNA, the CDR3 is TGTGCCTGGAGTAGGGGGACAGCAGGGACTGAAGCTTTCTTT. It translates to CAWSRGTAGTEAFF. Combining the CDR3 with reference TRBV30 and TRBJ1-1 gives the whole variable domain SQTIHQWPATLVQPVGSPLSLECTVEGTSNPNLYWYRQAAGRGLQLLFYSVGIGQISSEVPQNLSASRPQDRQFILSSKKLLLSDSGFYLCAWSRGTAGTEAFFGQGTRLTVV.

The chain links TRBV13 to TRBJ1-5, with D perhaps TRBD1 (5 bases). Germline CDR1 and CDR2: PRHDT and FYEKMQ (reference sequence). Between the trimmed V and J ends, which lost 2 bases and 3 bases, there was a span of 8 bases. The CDR3 runs to 14 residues. DNA for the CDR3: TGTGCCAGCAGCTTAAGGGGATCCAATCAGCCCCAGCATTTT. Translation gives CASSLRGSNQPQHF.

Only a few counts were recorded for this clone. The V and J genes are TRBV10-3 and TRBJ2-5, with TRBD1 identical over 9 bases. CDR1 is ENHRY and CDR2 is SYGVKD in the germline V gene. The V gene end was trimmed by 0 bases and the J gene end by 5 bases; junction bases not matched to a gene: 10. The CDR3 length is 17 residues. The CDR3 DNA reads TGTGCCATCAGTGAGTCGCAGGGACAGGGAGGCGCGGAGACCCAGTACTTC. Translating it yields CAISESQGQGGAETQYF.

The V gene is TRBV2, the J gene TRBJ2-7; D unresolved. The V gene lost 4 bases and the J gene lost 6 bases, with 10 bases spanning the gap. The CDR3 runs to 12 residues. Germline V gives CDR1 SNHLY, CDR2 FYNNEI. CDR3 sequence (DNA): TGTGCCAGCAGTGCTGGGCGTGCCGAGCAGTACGTC. Translated, it gives CASSAGRAEQYV.

The CDR3 loop is CASSSRGGYGYTF. For the CDR3, the DNA is TGTGCCAGCAGTTCGAGAGGCGGCTATGGCTACACCTTC. This chain connects TRBV12-3 or TRBV12-4 to TRBJ1-2; D is unclear. The CDR3 runs 13 residues. The V gene lost 4 bases and the J gene lost 4 bases, with 10 bases spanning the gap.

V usage is TRBV11-1 and J usage is TRBJ2-7, with 7 positions matching TRBD2. From germline, CDR1 is SGHAT and CDR2 FQDESV (reference sequence). Losses at the gene ends were 2 bases for V and 6 bases for J; bases not matched to a gene: 10. CDR3 length: 15 residues. The CDR3 reads CASSLLAGAGLEQYF. The CDR3 DNA follows: TGTGCCAGCAGCTTACTTGCGGGAGCGGGTCTCGAGCAGTACTTC.

J is TRBJ1-1 and V is TRBV5-1, with TRBD1 identical over 7 bases. The CDR3 length is 12 residues. Per germline, CDR1 SGHRS and CDR2 YFSETQ. After removal of 4 bases from V and 10 bases from J, the junction contained 7 bases not matched to a gene. CDR3 bases: TGCGCCAGCAGCCCGGGACAGCTAGGAGCTTTCTTT. Translated: CASSPGQLGAFF. Based on the CDR3 plus reference TRBV5-1 and TRBJ1-1, the full variable domain is KAGVTQTPRYLIKTRGQQVTLSCSPISGHRSVSWYQQTPGQGLQFLFEYFSETQRNKGNFPGRFSGRQFSNSRSEMNVSTLELGDSALYLCASSPGQLGAFFGQGTRLTVV.

The chain uses TRBV5-1 and TRBJ2-1; 7 nucleotides agree with TRBD2. This CDR3 has 17 residues. J was trimmed by 5 bases and V by 5 bases; bases with no gene match: 16. CDR1 is SGHRS and CDR2 is YFSETQ in the germline V gene. CDR3 in amino acids: CASRRGYTSALNNEQFF. CDR3 in DNA: TGCGCCAGCAGGAGGGGATATACTAGCGCTTTGAACAATGAGCAGTTCTTC.

This clone has only one observation. The CDR3 protein is CASSVMGQSYTGELFF. The CDR3 DNA is TGTGCCAGCAGCGTAATGGGACAGTCCTACACCGGGGAGCTGTTTTTT. The J gene is TRBJ2-2, the V gene TRBV9; 7 bases align to TRBD1. The V gene end was trimmed by 1 base and the J gene end by 3 bases; junction bases not matched to a gene: 6. The germline gives CDR1 SGDLS, CDR2 YYNGEE. The CDR3 runs to 16 residues.

The V gene is TRBV28, the J gene TRBJ1-1; 12 bases are a match to TRBD1. V shed 6 bases and J 1 base; nucleotides not matched to a gene: 9. CDR1 and CDR2 (germline): MDHEN, SYDVKM. This CDR3 has 17 residues. The CDR3 DNA reads as TGTGCCAGCAGAGCCCGGGACAGGGGGCGCGGGAACACTGAAGCTTTCTTT. This encodes CASRARDRGRGNTEAFF.

The chain joins TRBV7-2 to TRBJ2-1; 8 bases match TRBD1. V shed 5 bases, J shed 2 bases, and the junction held 8 bases outside the gene matches. CDR3 length: 16 residues. The germline V gene has CDR1 SGHTA and CDR2 FQGNSA. The CDR3 bases are TGTGCCAGCAGCCCGGCCCTACAGGGGGCCTACAATGAGCAGTTCTTC. As protein: CASSPALQGAYNEQFF.

There are many counts of this clone. The chain couples TRBV24-1 to TRBJ1-3; possibly TRBD1 for D (5 bases). V lost 3 bases and J lost 4, with 9 bases in between. The CDR3 runs to 14 residues. Germline loops: CDR1 KGHDR, CDR2 SFDVKD. The CDR3 DNA reads TGTGCCACCAGTGATACCGACAGAGGAAACACCATATATTTT. Translated, it gives CATSDTDRGNTIYF.

This clone appeared a few times. In DNA, the CDR3 is TGTGCCAGCAGCCTGCACAGGGAGGGCTATGGCTACACCTTC. Its translation is CASSLHREGYGYTF. The chain employs TRBV7-2 and TRBJ1-2, with D tentatively TRBD1 (6 bases). V was pared by 5 bases and J by 4 bases, with 14 bases between. CDR3 length: 14 amino acids. Germline values: CDR1 SGHTA, CDR2 FQGNSA.

This chain joins TRBV7-8 and TRBJ1-5; D remains ambiguous. Trimming took 1 base from V and 0 from J, leaving 13 bases between them. The germline gives CDR1 SGHVS, CDR2 FQNEAQ. The CDR3 extends over 17 amino acids. In DNA form, the CDR3 reads TGTGCCAGCAGCTTAGATGGAAACAGACATAGCAATCAGCCCCAGCATTTT. Its translation: CASSLDGNRHSNQPQHF.